This is a list of T cell receptor beta chains from one sample in a study of molecular identifiers for immune sequencing clone quantification. TCRdb called the PCR reads again in MiXCR, with one record for every CDR3 protein. The sample lists 79,000 or so distinct CDR3 sequences; around a quarter were seen once. Source material: naive CD8+ T cells from blood, with Jurkat cell RNA spiked in. The origin of the receptors is a human donor in good health. Some libraries in this study had Jurkat cell RNA spiked in. Each CDR3 is given with its conserved first and last residue. D genes are given only for firm matches. The size of a clone is reported for some rows only, either as once, few or many, or as a class for expanded clones.

V gene	clone size	D gene	J gene	CDR3 protein	CDR3 DNA
TRBV29-1	many	TRBD2	TRBJ2-3	CSVDLAVTDTQYF	TGCAGCGTTGATCTAGCGGTCACAGATACGCAGTATTTT
TRBV4-3	.	.	TRBJ1-5	CASSQDRNWMSNQPQHF	TGCGCCAGCAGCCAAGATCGAAATTGGATGTCCAATCAGCCCCAGCATTTT
TRBV27	.	TRBD2	TRBJ2-2	CAGSGGNTGELFF	TGTGCCGGCTCGGGGGGAAACACCGGGGAGCTGTTTTTT
TRBV3-1	many	.	TRBJ2-2	CASSQVSLMDRTGELFF	TGTGCCAGCAGCCAAGTTAGTCTCATGGATCGCACCGGGGAGCTGTTTTTT
TRBV18	many	TRBD1	TRBJ2-3	CASSSPGQGTDTQYF	TGTGCCAGCTCATCACCAGGACAGGGCACAGATACGCAGTATTTT
TRBV12-3/TRBV12-4	many	.	TRBJ2-7	CASSLSLTYEQYF	TGTGCCAGCAGTTTAAGTCTGACCTACGAGCAGTACTTC
TRBV7-9	many	TRBD1	TRBJ2-7	CASSHRRQGSSDEQYF	TGTGCCAGCAGCCATAGGAGACAGGGGTCGTCGGACGAGCAGTACTTC
TRBV10-3	.	.	TRBJ2-7	CAVSDFEGGTYEQYF	TGTGCCGTCAGTGATTTTGAGGGGGGTACCTACGAGCAGTACTTC
TRBV7-2	many	TRBD1	TRBJ2-3	CASSLGLGTEVTDTQYF	TGTGCCAGCAGCTTAGGATTGGGGACAGAAGTCACAGATACGCAGTATTTT
TRBV9	many	.	TRBJ2-3	CASSVTGTDTQYF	TGTGCCAGCAGCGTAACAGGGACAGATACGCAGTATTTT
TRBV19	few	TRBD1	TRBJ2-7	CASSLTGVGRYEQYF	TGTGCCAGTAGCCTGACAGGGGTAGGCCGCTACGAGCAGTACTTC
TRBV6-5	.	.	TRBJ1-1	CASSHGSGPNTEAFF	TGTGCCAGCAGCCATGGGTCAGGACCGAACACTGAAGCTTTCTTT
TRBV4-1	.	.	TRBJ2-7	CASSQDTQRSYEQYF	TGCGCCAGCAGCCAAGACACCCAAAGGAGCTACGAGCAGTACTTC
TRBV27	.	TRBD2	TRBJ2-1	CASNPSGGSRNEQFF	TGTGCCAGCAACCCTAGCGGGGGCAGCCGCAATGAGCAGTTCTTC
TRBV27	many	.	TRBJ2-3	CASSPILGSPHTDTQYF	TGTGCCAGCAGCCCTATTTTGGGCAGTCCCCACACAGATACGCAGTATTTT
TRBV5-4	few	TRBD1	TRBJ2-7	CASSLFQGAEQYF	TGTGCCAGCAGCTTGTTCCAGGGGGCCGAGCAGTACTTC